What follows describes a single TCR beta chain. Its antigen remains undetermined. One base away there is no much larger clone; base qualities are not given. The cohort comprised some 730 healthy bone marrow donors. Cohort members were all nominally healthy when sampled, although unrecorded immune exposures were likely present. The donor was CMV seropositive and was included in the group of 250 to 300 seropositive cohort members. A peripheral blood sample was provided by each donor, and peripheral blood mononuclear cells were used for TCR beta sequencing. The Qiagen DNeasy Blood Extraction Kit was used to extract genomic DNA from the blood cell samples. Spanning cysteine to phenylalanine, the CDR3 consists of 15 amino acids. The DNA shown is the 45-base CDR3, in frame from base 1. The germline V gene supplies CDR1 SGHTA and CDR2 FQGNSA. This sample is drawn from a study of cytomegalovirus exposure and HLA in healthy donors (dated by TCRdb to 2017 to 2019). General notes on the study: An earlier analysis of roughly 500 of the donors reported 250 to 300 Gb of sequence data and 117 million unique TCR beta sequences from 150 million to 200 million T cells. Of the 350 to 450 genotyped donors, approximately 81% were placed in the genetic ancestry cluster associated with self-reported Caucasian donors. An earlier analysis of around 580 of the donors used high-throughput TCR beta sequencing to judge whether each TCR beta V gene segment behaved as functional or pseudogenic. Besides the first cohort of approximately 670 subjects, a separate validation cohort made up of over 95 different subjects was used. The study aimed to test whether cataloging public T cell receptors could reveal signatures of past pathogen exposure. Typing coverage varied by locus: roughly 620-630 donors for A, B, C, DRB1 and DQB1; roughly 500 for DQA1; nearly 610 for DPA1; around 450 for DPB1. To predict cytomegalovirus infection status, the study combined high-throughput TCR immunosequencing, statistical association of individual TCRs with disease status, and machine learning. Rather than drawing on any new phenotypic data, the later analysis identified candidate immune exposures from TCR beta sequences and the way those sequences occurred across donors. Approximately 310 gigabases of sequencing data and approximately 84 million unique TCR sequences were included in an early release covering several hundred HLA-typed donors. On average, roughly 250,000 unique TCR beta nucleotide sequences were sequenced per donor among about 400 genotyped donors of the cohort, with about 17% of those sequences being non-productive. Roughly 5 DR-DQ haplotypes were treated as single units for association and clustering because of strong linkage in the cohort. The study profiled the T cell repertoires of more than 500 subjects by immunosequencing and related them to cytomegalovirus serostatus. In a later genetic analysis, genome-wide SNP genotypes for 398 of the 666 donors were used, and that subset was treated as a discovery cohort. All discovery cohort repertoires had been generated on a single sequencing platform. Donor age, sex, ethnicity and CMV serostatus were collected together with the repertoire data. In a later analysis, previously published TCR beta repertoires from roughly 710 donors were re-analyzed and high-resolution HLA genotyping was added so that TCR occurrence patterns could be studied. Class I and class II HLA loci were covered by the typing at four-digit resolution. What the authors observed across the whole study: A later analysis reported that several top co-occurrence clusters appeared linked to parvovirus B19, influenza, CMV and Epstein-Barr virus. The sequencing pipeline was judged likely to have produced a cluster of highly shared sequence variants as a technical artifact. A few of the identified cytomegalovirus-associated TCR beta chains were confirmed in vitro to be specific for cytomegalovirus antigens. Compared with equally common non-associated chains, HLA-associated TCR beta chains in a later analysis were more clonally expanded and had lower generation probabilities. Linkage disequilibrium might explain the correlated functional status among segregating V segments, but an unknown experimental factor could not be excluded. Most TCR sequences were seen in very few donors, while some public TCRs were found in many individuals. The presence/absence analyses assumed that sequencing depth was roughly uniform across donors, and that assumption may not be true. A further reported finding was that TCR beta sequences accurately predicted the HLA-A and HLA-B alleles for most subjects in the first cohort. The only immune exposure information available for the cohort was CMV serostatus. According to the authors, the approach could potentially be generalized to other disease states and immunological phenotypes. When HLA alleles, especially DR and DQ, strongly co-occurred, TCR associations were difficult to assign to individual alleles. A total of about 150 TCR beta chains were listed by the study as associated with cytomegalovirus. In a later analysis, the rate of TCR association differed among HLA loci, with DRB1 alleles having the most associated TCRs and HLA-C alleles having the fewest. Specific HLA alleles were associated with 15,000 to 20,000 TCR beta sequences at a false discovery rate of 0.05 in a later analysis. The cohort was sequenced for TCR beta chains only, and without alpha or paired-chain data the features that could be detected were limited. In an earlier analysis of roughly 560 of the donors, most TCR beta V segments were observed in productive rearrangements about 87% or about 30% of the time, broadly matching IMGT annotations. A later analysis found that most CMV-associated TCR beta chains appeared HLA-restricted, with HLA associations seemingly driven largely by CMV exposure. An association between a missense DCLRE1C variant and V-gene and J-gene trimming of TCR beta chains was found in a later genetic analysis and replicated in an independent cohort. Compared with the approximately 710-donor mean, donors in an Asian-associated ancestry cluster had fewer N-insertions in productive TCRs, according to a later genetic analysis. The classifier was reported to diagnose cytomegalovirus status with high specificity and sensitivity in both the original cohort and the validation cohort. Because HLA typing was missing for some donors at each locus, association tests included only the typed subset. Because the 87-base-pair reads could not distinguish some IMGT-functional V segments, including TRBV6-2 and TRBV6-3, those segments were excluded. The earlier analysis of a few hundred of the donors excluded some 15 rarely observed V segments, including chromosome 9 orphons, because counts were too low.

Library prep was done by the immunoSEQ multiplex PCR assay. A mixture of 60 forward primers for TCR Vbeta segments and 13 reverse primers for TCR Jbeta segments was used in the multiplex PCR. Amplification of the CDR3 region of rearranged TCR beta genes was performed with a multiplex PCR assay on genomic DNA. Amplified TCR beta libraries were sequenced as 87-base-pair reads on the Illumina HiSeq System. For the original study's pipeline: Across the 670 or so repertoires, a later analysis counted some 81 million unique TCR beta chains, roughly 11 million of which were shared by at least two donors. Raw reads were error-corrected and collapsed into unique sequences with a nearest-neighbor algorithm that merged closely related sequences to remove PCR and sequencing errors. To assign V, D and J gene segments, CDR3 sequences were aligned to IMGT reference sequences. For a sequence to be retained, a match of at least six nucleotides to both a V gene segment and a J gene segment was required. Rearrangements were classified as productive when the CDR3 lacked stop codons and remained in frame with V and J, and all other rearrangements were classified as non-productive. CDR3 was defined according to IMGT convention as the region running from the second conserved V-encoded cysteine to the conserved J-encoded phenylalanine. In an earlier analysis of around 640 of the donors, sequences lacking an unambiguous match to a single V gene segment were excluded. An earlier analysis of over 450 of the donors classified V segments as functional when productive rearrangements were above 56.7% and as segregating when the standard deviation between donors was above 5%. A statistical classification framework was built for diagnosing cytomegalovirus status from the catalog of TCR beta chain sequences. V and J gene assignment, in a later analysis, came from comparing TCR nucleotide sequences with IMGT/GENE-DB human TR gene sequences. The TCRdist pipeline was used in a later analysis to assign CDR3 sequences and most-parsimonious VDJ recombination scenarios. In a later analysis, each TCR beta chain was defined by its CDR3 amino acid sequence together with its V-gene family, and reads lacking a unique V-gene family were excluded. In a later analysis, around 650 highly shared, low-generation-probability nucleotide sequences were removed to address suspected cross-contamination and a sequencing artifact. For each public chain, a later analysis derived a clonal expansion index from normalized ranks of inferred template counts within each repertoire. In a later analysis, generation probabilities were computed using a VDJ recombination model fitted to out-of-frame rearrangements, and the results were checked against IGoR. In a later analysis, TCR-TCR, TCR-HLA and TCR-CMV co-occurrence was scored with hypergeometric tests, and a repertoire-size bias correction was applied to TCR pairs. False discovery rates were estimated in a later analysis by permuting HLA or CMV assignments 20 times. A later analysis grouped co-occurring TCRs with DBSCAN, adding TCRdist sequence similarity when clustering within HLA-allele-positive subsets. Co-occurrence clustering excluded repertoires with fewer than 30,000 or more than 120,000 public chains, plus five with anomalous nucleotide sharing. Drawn from immuneACCESS, this table holds only the in-frame rearrangements with V and J called that TCRdb kept. Clones are partly lost; checked studies trace under half to an unresolved V gene and leave the rest unexplained. For V, J and clone size, that table is used; D and trimming come from the DNA. For this sample the table gives under 130,000 clones, of which roughly 73% were detected only once. The ten largest clones add up to 6.5% to 9.5% of the sample.

Sequencing used PBMCs. The TCR sequence derives from a woman in her thirties or forties in good health and CMV-seropositive. In this chain, TRBV7-2 is recombined with TRBJ2-5, and 9 junction bases match TRBD1. The DNA end is more similar to TRBJ2-7, so the J call may be wrong. The nucleotide sequence reads TGTGCCAGCAGCTTTGACCGGGACAGGGCCTACGAGCAGTACTTC. Translated, it gives CASSFDRDRAYEQYF.